The 5 T cell receptor beta chains reported below all come from one sample, sequenced in a study of neurological immune-mediated disorders. In TCRdb, the 5' RACE reads were re-called with MiXCR into one record per CDR3 protein. The table records fewer than 85,000 distinct CDR3 sequences, 4% to 6% of them present only once. The sequenced material came from PBMCs. These receptors came from a woman aged 25 to 39 with multiple sclerosis.

The rearrangement joins TRBV20-1 to TRBJ2-1; 10 bases agree with TRBD2. After removal of 1 base from V and 15 bases from J, the junction contained 12 bases not matched to a gene. The V gene's germline CDR1 is DFQATT and CDR2 SNEGSKA (reference sequence). This CDR3 has 14 amino acids. Here the CDR3 reads CSARGLAGESERFF. In nucleotides, the CDR3 is TGCAGTGCTAGAGGGCTAGCGGGAGAATCGGAACGGTTCTTC.

This clonotype has a count of ten or more. This rearrangement joins TRBV28 to TRBJ2-7; 9 bases fit TRBD1. Trimming took 4 bases from V and 6 from J; bases not matched to a gene: 7. The germline V gene has CDR1 MDHEN and CDR2 SYDVKM. The CDR3 has 14 amino acids. Here the CDR3 reads CASSSGQGPTEQYV. The DNA of the CDR3 is TGTGCCAGCAGTTCGGGACAGGGACCGACCGAGCAGTACGTC.

The chain carries TRBV20-1 and TRBJ2-3; 14 bases agree with TRBD2. Germline values: CDR1 DFQATT, CDR2 SNEGSKA (reference sequence). The CDR3 covers 17 residues. V gave up 3 bases and J gave up 4 bases; unmatched junction bases: 9. The CDR3, as DNA: TGCAGTGCTAGTACGACTAGCGGGGGGGCCGGGGCAGATACGCAGTATTTT. Its protein is CSASTTSGGAGADTQYF.

The chain recombines TRBV24-1 with TRBJ2-2; TRBD1 aligns across 8 bases. In germline, CDR1 is KGHDR, CDR2 SFDVKD. This CDR3 has 16 residues. The V and J ends lost 1 base and 4 bases, in that order; junction bases with no gene match: 4. The CDR3: CATSDLNRGSTGELFF. In DNA, the CDR3 is TGTGCCACCAGTGATTTAAACAGGGGGAGCACCGGGGAGCTGTTTTTT.

This clonotype was found many times. The rearrangement links TRBV18 to TRBJ1-2; D is possibly TRBD1 (5 bases). CDR3 length: 13 amino acids. Looked up from germline, CDR1 is KGHSH and CDR2 is LQKENI. V was trimmed by 5 bases and J by 5 bases, leaving 12 bases between them. The CDR3 protein is CASSEGPGYGYTF. In DNA form, the CDR3 reads TGTGCCAGCTCAGAGGGGCCCGGGTATGGCTACACCTTC. The full variable domain, completed using reference TRBV18 and TRBJ1-2, is NAGVMQNPRHLVRRRGQEARLRCSPMKGHSHVYWYRQLPEEGLKFMVYLQKENIIDESGMPKERFSAEFPKEGPSILRIQQVVRGDSAAYFCASSEGPGYGYTFGSGTRLTVV.